The source of this T cell receptor beta chain is a study of CD8 T cells in ankylosing spondylitis. TCRdb re-derived calls from the 5' RACE reads in MiXCR, one entry per CDR3 protein. The data hold about 140,000 distinct CDR3 sequences, with roughly 7.7% observed a single time. CDR3 size: 16 residues. V gave up 0 bases and J gave up 3 bases; unmatched junction bases: 2. Germline V gene sequence: CDR1 SGHRS, CDR2 YFSETQ. This clonotype was counted only a few times. The clonotype was recovered from a male donor with ankylosing spondylitis. The rearrangement joins TRBV5-1 to TRBJ1-6; 8 nucleotides agree with TRBD1. Sequencing input: synovial fluid, either unsorted or a sorted T cell fraction (not recorded which). The CDR3 sequence: CASSLAGTGYNSPLHF. The CDR3 region has the DNA TGCGCCAGCAGCTTGGCCGGGACAGGCTATAATTCACCCCTCCACTTT. Variable domain in full (rest from reference TRBV5-1 and TRBJ1-6): KAGVTQTPRYLIKTRGQQVTLSCSPISGHRSVSWYQQTPGQGLQFLFEYFSETQRNKGNFPGRFSGRQFSNSRSEMNVSTLELGDSALYLCASSLAGTGYNSPLHFGNGTRLTVT.